The clone carrying this T cell receptor (beta chain) was picked up a small number of times. What it recognizes is unknown. Amplification from RNA transcripts yielded the TCR beta CDR3 regions. HTBI-primed first-round RT-PCR preceded second-round multiplex PCR. TCRdb independently ran MiXCR on the multiplex PCR reads; one entry per CDR3 protein. Found here are 200,000 to 250,000 distinct CDR3 sequences, 20% to 25% of them singletons; the top ten hold about 46%. Moderate-to-severe activity, CAS ≥3, NOSPECS ≥4 and duration under 3 months were recorded for donors with ophthalmopathy. The evidence that diagnosis relied on was clinical symptoms, serum thyroxine, TRAb, thyroid ultrasound and orbital computed tomography. These data originate in a study of Graves' ophthalmopathy and Graves' hyperthyroidism. General observations from the study: This model predicted ophthalmopathy progression (sensitivity about 67%, specificity 72.22%).

The V and J ends lost 4 bases and 6 bases, in that order; junction bases with no gene match: 16. The CDR3 sequence is 16 residues long. Germline V lookup: CDR1 SGHRS, CDR2 YFSETQ. The sample was peripheral blood. V usage is TRBV5-1 and J usage is TRBJ2-7; 7 bases line up with TRBD1. This receptor was identified in a woman aged 45-65 years with Graves' ophthalmopathy. CDR3 DNA: TGCGCCAGCAGCGTACAACAGGGGAGCCCCTTGGTCGAGCAGTACTTC. It encodes CASSVQQGSPLVEQYF.